Listed below are T cell receptor beta chains from one sample, sequenced in a study of cytomegalovirus exposure and HLA in healthy donors. Using immunoSEQ multiplex PCR, the repertoire was profiled, and TCRdb retains in-frame clones only, with some absent. The data show about 140,000 clones, around 79% seen once. The sample consisted of PBMCs. The receptors come from a young man in good health and CMV-seronegative. CDR3s include the opening cysteine and the closing phenylalanine or tryptophan. The D gene is left open where the match is weak. The size of a clone is reported for some rows only, either as once, few or many, or as a class for expanded clones.

j_call: TRBJ1-1; v_call: TRBV18; clone_size: -; d_call: -; cdr3_aa: CASSPGQGNTEAFF; cdr3_nt: TGTGCCAGCTCACCAGGCCAGGGTAACACTGAAGCTTTCTTT
j_call: TRBJ2-3; v_call: TRBV28; clone_size: -; d_call: TRBD2; cdr3_aa: CASRIAGGRTDTQYF; cdr3_nt: TGTGCCAGCAGAATAGCGGGGGGACGCACAGATACGCAGTATTTT
j_call: TRBJ1-2; v_call: TRBV7-2; clone_size: -; d_call: TRBD1; cdr3_aa: CASSLSVTGGNYGYTF; cdr3_nt: TGTGCCAGCAGCTTATCCGTGACAGGGGGAAACTATGGCTACACCTTC
j_call: TRBJ2-2; v_call: TRBV7-8; clone_size: -; d_call: TRBD2; cdr3_aa: CASSFSGGTGELFF; cdr3_nt: TGTGCCAGCAGCTTTAGCGGGGGCACCGGGGAGCTGTTTTTT
j_call: TRBJ1-5; v_call: TRBV19; clone_size: -; d_call: TRBD1; cdr3_aa: CASSVDREDQPQHF; cdr3_nt: TGTGCCAGTAGTGTCGACAGGGAAGATCAGCCCCAGCATTTT
j_call: TRBJ1-2; v_call: TRBV6-6; clone_size: once; d_call: TRBD1; cdr3_aa: CASSSIKGGSGYGYTF; cdr3_nt: TGTGCCAGCAGTTCGATTAAAGGGGGCTCTGGCTATGGCTACACCTTC
j_call: TRBJ2-3; v_call: TRBV4-2; clone_size: once; d_call: TRBD2; cdr3_aa: CASSQLTSGAADTQYF; cdr3_nt: TGTGCCAGCAGCCAATTGACTAGCGGGGCGGCAGATACGCAGTATTTT
j_call: TRBJ1-5; v_call: TRBV4-2; clone_size: -; d_call: -; cdr3_aa: CASSQDISSNRPQHF; cdr3_nt: TGTGCCAGCAGCCAAGATATCAGTTCCAATCGGCCCCAGCATTTT
j_call: TRBJ1-3; v_call: TRBV7-2; clone_size: -; d_call: -; cdr3_aa: CASSLVLTGTGNTIYF; cdr3_nt: TGTGCCAGCAGCTTAGTTCTTACAGGGACTGGAAACACCATATATTTT
j_call: TRBJ2-7; v_call: TRBV4-1; clone_size: few; d_call: TRBD1; cdr3_aa: CASSQARQGSLYEQYF; cdr3_nt: TGCGCCAGCAGCCAAGCAAGACAGGGATCCCTTTACGAGCAGTACTTC
j_call: TRBJ1-1; v_call: TRBV11-2; clone_size: -; d_call: TRBD1; cdr3_aa: CASSLVFGTGAAEAFF; cdr3_nt: TGTGCCAGCAGCTTAGTTTTCGGGACAGGGGCCGCTGAAGCTTTCTTT
j_call: TRBJ1-2; v_call: TRBV6-1; clone_size: -; d_call: -; cdr3_aa: CATRGDRIVNYGYTF; cdr3_nt: TGTGCCACCAGGGGAGACAGGATTGTTAACTATGGCTACACCTTC
j_call: TRBJ2-1; v_call: TRBV7-2; clone_size: -; d_call: TRBD1; cdr3_aa: CASSPSPTTGGANEQFF; cdr3_nt: TGTGCCAGCAGCCCATCGCCGACGACAGGGGGAGCCAATGAGCAGTTCTTC
j_call: TRBJ2-2; v_call: TRBV19; clone_size: -; d_call: TRBD1; cdr3_aa: CASSITWQGVSTGELFF; cdr3_nt: TGTGCCAGTAGTATAACGTGGCAGGGGGTAAGCACCGGGGAGCTGTTTTTT
j_call: TRBJ1-5; v_call: TRBV19; clone_size: -; d_call: -; cdr3_aa: CASSNDFPNQPQHF; cdr3_nt: TGTGCCAGTAGTAATGACTTTCCCAATCAGCCCCAGCATTTT
j_call: TRBJ1-1; v_call: TRBV6-6; clone_size: -; d_call: -; cdr3_aa: CASSMTGNTEAFF; cdr3_nt: TGTGCCAGCAGCATGACGGGGAACACTGAAGCTTTCTTT
j_call: TRBJ1-6; v_call: TRBV6-5; clone_size: -; d_call: -; cdr3_aa: CASSGHSYNSPLHF; cdr3_nt: TGTGCCAGCAGTGGTCACAGCTATAATTCACCCCTCCACTTT
j_call: TRBJ2-3; v_call: TRBV7-3; clone_size: -; d_call: TRBD2; cdr3_aa: CSSSFGGGISSTDTQYF; cdr3_nt: TGTTCCAGCAGCTTCGGGGGGGGCATTTCAAGCACAGATACGCAGTATTTT
j_call: TRBJ1-6; v_call: TRBV28; clone_size: -; d_call: -; cdr3_aa: CASSLLTGSTNNSPLHF; cdr3_nt: TGTGCCAGCAGTTTACTTACAGGATCCACCAATAATTCACCCCTCCACTTT
j_call: TRBJ2-5; v_call: TRBV6-6; clone_size: -; d_call: TRBD1; cdr3_aa: CASSTPGGRETQYF; cdr3_nt: TGTGCCAGCAGTACACCAGGGGGACGTGAGACCCAGTACTTC
j_call: TRBJ2-5; v_call: TRBV7-3; clone_size: -; d_call: -; cdr3_aa: CASSANLGGAETQYF; cdr3_nt: TGTGCCAGCAGCGCCAATTTAGGGGGGGCGGAGACCCAGTACTTC
j_call: TRBJ1-6; v_call: TRBV11-3; clone_size: -; d_call: TRBD1; cdr3_aa: CASSSISGQGADSPLHF; cdr3_nt: TGTGCCAGCAGCTCCATCTCGGGACAGGGGGCGGATTCACCCCTCCACTTT
j_call: TRBJ1-1; v_call: TRBV13; clone_size: -; d_call: -; cdr3_aa: CASSFPGQILEAFF; cdr3_nt: TGTGCCAGCAGCTTCCCAGGACAGATTCTTGAAGCTTTCTTT
j_call: TRBJ2-5; v_call: TRBV29-1; clone_size: -; d_call: TRBD1; cdr3_aa: CSVPTGEETQYF; cdr3_nt: TGCAGCGTACCTACAGGGGAGGAGACCCAGTACTTC
j_call: TRBJ2-6; v_call: TRBV4-1; clone_size: -; d_call: TRBD1; cdr3_aa: CASSQESGRGLGGANVLTF; cdr3_nt: TGCGCCAGCAGCCAAGAATCCGGCAGGGGGCTGGGTGGGGCCAACGTCCTGACTTTC
j_call: TRBJ1-6; v_call: TRBV2; clone_size: -; d_call: -; cdr3_aa: CASTGSGNSPLHF; cdr3_nt: TGTGCCAGCACCGGCAGCGGAAATTCACCCCTCCACTTT
j_call: TRBJ1-2; v_call: TRBV28; clone_size: -; d_call: -; cdr3_aa: CATMGHTNYGYTF; cdr3_nt: TGTGCCACCATGGGACACACTAACTATGGCTACACCTTC
j_call: TRBJ2-7; v_call: TRBV7-8; clone_size: -; d_call: -; cdr3_aa: CASSPRVHYEQYF; cdr3_nt: TGTGCCAGCAGCCCTCGAGTCCACTACGAGCAGTACTTC
j_call: TRBJ2-3; v_call: TRBV6-5; clone_size: -; d_call: -; cdr3_aa: CVTQRGDTQYF; cdr3_nt: TGTGTCACACAACGAGGAGATACGCAGTATTTT
j_call: TRBJ2-7; v_call: TRBV6-1; clone_size: -; d_call: TRBD2; cdr3_aa: CASSSQRGVSYEQYF; cdr3_nt: TGTGCCAGCAGTTCCCAGCGGGGTGTCTCCTACGAGCAGTACTTC
j_call: TRBJ2-7; v_call: TRBV7-9; clone_size: -; d_call: TRBD1; cdr3_aa: CASSLWDRGSYEQYF; cdr3_nt: TGTGCCAGCAGCTTATGGGACAGGGGCTCCTACGAGCAGTACTTC
j_call: TRBJ2-3; v_call: TRBV6-5; clone_size: few; d_call: -; cdr3_aa: CASSYGQGWADTQYF; cdr3_nt: TGTGCCAGCAGTTACGGGCAGGGGTGGGCAGATACGCAGTATTTT
j_call: TRBJ1-5; v_call: TRBV19; clone_size: -; d_call: -; cdr3_aa: CASSPPRGGNQPQHF; cdr3_nt: TGTGCCAGTAGCCCCCCGCGGGGTGGCAATCAGCCCCAGCATTTT
j_call: TRBJ2-1; v_call: TRBV6-1; clone_size: -; d_call: TRBD2; cdr3_aa: CASSGERGVYNEQFF; cdr3_nt: TGTGCCAGCAGTGGAGAGCGGGGGGTATACAATGAGCAGTTCTTC
j_call: TRBJ2-2; v_call: TRBV9; clone_size: -; d_call: TRBD1; cdr3_aa: CASSAPRGRTGELFF; cdr3_nt: TGTGCCAGCAGCGCCCCCAGGGGGCGCACCGGGGAGCTGTTTTTT
j_call: TRBJ1-5; v_call: TRBV7-8; clone_size: -; d_call: -; cdr3_aa: CASSLAGDQPQHF; cdr3_nt: TGTGCCAGCAGCTTAGCAGGGGATCAGCCCCAGCATTTT
j_call: TRBJ1-4; v_call: TRBV28; clone_size: -; d_call: TRBD1; cdr3_aa: CASSLTTGGGEKLFF; cdr3_nt: TGTGCCAGCAGCCTCACCACAGGGGGCGGCGAAAAACTGTTTTTT
j_call: TRBJ2-7; v_call: TRBV7-2; clone_size: -; d_call: TRBD1; cdr3_aa: CASSYRDRGNDEQYF; cdr3_nt: TGTGCCAGCAGTTACCGGGACAGGGGGAACGACGAGCAGTACTTC
j_call: TRBJ1-1; v_call: TRBV7-2; clone_size: -; d_call: TRBD1; cdr3_aa: CASSPPGQAVNTEAFF; cdr3_nt: TGTGCCAGCAGCCCGCCGGGACAGGCCGTGAACACTGAAGCTTTCTTT
j_call: TRBJ1-6; v_call: TRBV28; clone_size: -; d_call: -; cdr3_aa: CASSYSTNSPLHF; cdr3_nt: TGTGCCAGCAGTTACAGTACGAATTCACCCCTCCACTTT
j_call: TRBJ1-5; v_call: TRBV6-6; clone_size: few; d_call: TRBD1; cdr3_aa: CACGQGGQPQHF; cdr3_nt: TGTGCCTGCGGACAGGGGGGTCAGCCCCAGCATTTT
j_call: TRBJ2-1; v_call: TRBV5-1; clone_size: -; d_call: TRBD1; cdr3_aa: CASSLYGTAAYNEQFF; cdr3_nt: TGCGCCAGCAGTTTGTATGGGACAGCCGCCTACAATGAGCAGTTCTTC
j_call: TRBJ1-2; v_call: TRBV7-9; clone_size: once; d_call: -; cdr3_aa: CASSLVSGSNYGYTF; cdr3_nt: TGTGCCAGCAGCTTAGTTTCGGGTTCCAACTATGGCTACACCTTC
j_call: TRBJ1-1; v_call: TRBV5-1; clone_size: -; d_call: -; cdr3_aa: CASSSTRGTEAFF; cdr3_nt: TGCGCCAGCAGCTCCACAAGGGGCACTGAAGCTTTCTTT